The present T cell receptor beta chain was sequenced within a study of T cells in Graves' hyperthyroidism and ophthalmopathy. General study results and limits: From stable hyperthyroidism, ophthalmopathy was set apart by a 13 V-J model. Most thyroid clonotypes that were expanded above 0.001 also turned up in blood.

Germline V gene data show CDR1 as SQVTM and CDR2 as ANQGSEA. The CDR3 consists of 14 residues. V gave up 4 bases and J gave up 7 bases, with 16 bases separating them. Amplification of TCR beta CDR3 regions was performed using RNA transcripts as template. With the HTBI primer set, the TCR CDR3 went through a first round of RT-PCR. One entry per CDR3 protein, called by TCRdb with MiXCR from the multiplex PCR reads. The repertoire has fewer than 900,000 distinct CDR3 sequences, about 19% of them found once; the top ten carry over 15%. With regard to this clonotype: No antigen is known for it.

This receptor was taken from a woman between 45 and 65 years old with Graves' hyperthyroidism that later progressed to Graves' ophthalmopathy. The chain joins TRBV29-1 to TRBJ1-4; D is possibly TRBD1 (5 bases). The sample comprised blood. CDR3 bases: TGCAGCGTTGTGGCTGGGACGCTTGGTGAAAAACTGTTTTTT. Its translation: CSVVAGTLGEKLFF.